The sequence of this T cell receptor (beta chain) was determined in a study of T-cell reconstitution after alpha-beta-depleted transplantation in children. Preparation of the TCRbeta library was carried out with unique molecular identifiers. MiXCR, run by TCRdb on the PCR reads, gives a single entry per CDR3 protein. The sample contains about 400,000 distinct CDR3 sequences, roughly 22% of which appear only once. The CDR3 totals 15 residues. Trimming removed 7 bases from V and 4 bases from J, with 18 bases in between. J is TRBJ2-3 and V is TRBV12-3 or TRBV12-4, with a possible D match to TRBD2 (6 bases). The sample consisted of PBMCs from the stem cell graft donor, taken from the stem cell graft. The source is a human donor who donated a stem cell graft to a child with acute myeloid leukemia. CDR3 in DNA: TGTGCCAGCATCCCGGGACTGGCAGTCGCAGATACGCAGTATTTT. Translating gives CASIPGLAVADTQYF.